This TCR beta chain was found in a study of cytomegalovirus exposure and HLA in healthy donors. PCR amplification relied on 60 Vbeta primers (plus 13 Jbeta primers). Profiling relied on immunoSEQ multiplex PCR, and the TCRdb table lists in-frame clones only, not all of them. The sample carries 95,000 to 120,000 clones, 67% recorded once. Trimming stripped 5 bases from V and 8 bases from J, with 16 bases between. CDR1 is LNHDA and CDR2 is SQIVND in the germline V gene (reference sequence). The length of the CDR3 is 15 residues. Whole-study findings and limits: When the data were analyzed later, several of the most significant clusters appeared to be linked to common viral pathogens. Prior analysis indicated that the majority of TCR beta V segments exhibited productivity approximately 87% or approximately 30% of the time. Reports indicated that the classifier achieved high specificity and sensitivity in diagnosing cytomegalovirus status.

On this clone: Antigen: not known.

This sequence originates from a man between 18 and 35 years old in good health and CMV-seropositive. The chain recombines TRBV19 with TRBJ1-6, with D perhaps TRBD1 (6 bases). The material sequenced was PBMCs. In DNA form, the CDR3 reads TGTGCCAGTAGTCGAGACAGGCTTATTGATTCACCCCTCCACTTT. This encodes CASSRDRLIDSPLHF.